This T cell receptor beta chain was recovered during a study of tumor-infiltrating lymphocytes in primary liver carcinoma. The study co-extracted DNA and RNA from 20-30 mg of unsorted bulk tissue. The authors made TCR beta cDNA from approximately 500 ng total RNA with a constant-region primer. Libraries of TCR beta came from three nested multiplex PCR rounds with slightly modified ARM-PCR. Each of the first two PCR rounds ran 9 to 11 cycles with TRBV1-TRBV30 forward and C-beta reverse primers. Each CDR3 protein is one row after TCRdb ran MiXCR on the multiplex PCR reads. Of under 130,000 distinct CDR3 sequences listed, about four fifths are singletons. V shed 3 bases, J shed 3 bases, and the junction held 4 bases outside the gene matches. CDR3 size: 15 residues. Germline V gene data show CDR1 as SEHNR and CDR2 as FQNEAQ (reference sequence). This clonotype was observed at least ten times.

The sequence was collected from a man in his forties with primary liver carcinoma and hepatitis B virus infection. The V gene is TRBV7-9, the J gene TRBJ2-5, with 10 bases fitting TRBD1. Sequencing was done on a sample of liver tumor tissue from sampling region 3. Noted subset: tumor region T3, left-lateral pole. This CDR3 reads CASSFWTGGEETQYF. The DNA for the CDR3 is TGTGCCAGCAGCTTCTGGACAGGGGGAGAAGAGACCCAGTACTTC.